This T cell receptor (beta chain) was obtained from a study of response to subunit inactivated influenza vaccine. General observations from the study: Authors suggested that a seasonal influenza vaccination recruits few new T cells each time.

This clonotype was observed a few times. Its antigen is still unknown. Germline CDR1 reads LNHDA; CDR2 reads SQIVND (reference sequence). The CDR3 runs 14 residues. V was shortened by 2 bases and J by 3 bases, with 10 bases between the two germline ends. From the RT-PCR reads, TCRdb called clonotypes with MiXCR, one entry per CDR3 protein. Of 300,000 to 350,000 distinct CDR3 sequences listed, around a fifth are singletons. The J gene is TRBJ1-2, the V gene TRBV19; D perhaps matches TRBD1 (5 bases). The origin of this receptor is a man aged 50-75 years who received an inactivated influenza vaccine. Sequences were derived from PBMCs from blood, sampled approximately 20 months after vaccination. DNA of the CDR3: TGTGCCAGTAGTATATCGGGACGGTACTATGGCTACACCTTC. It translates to CASSISGRYYGYTF.